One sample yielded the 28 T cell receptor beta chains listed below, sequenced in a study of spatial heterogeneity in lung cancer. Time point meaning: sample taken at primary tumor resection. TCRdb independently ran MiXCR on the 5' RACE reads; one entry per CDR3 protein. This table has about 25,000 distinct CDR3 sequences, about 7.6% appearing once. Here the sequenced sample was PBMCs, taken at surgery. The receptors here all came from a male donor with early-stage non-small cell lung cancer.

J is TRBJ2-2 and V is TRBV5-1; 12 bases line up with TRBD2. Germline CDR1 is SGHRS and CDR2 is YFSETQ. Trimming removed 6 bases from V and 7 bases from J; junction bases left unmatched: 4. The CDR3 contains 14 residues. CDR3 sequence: CASTTSGSNGELFF. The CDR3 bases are TGCGCCAGCACGACTAGCGGGAGTAACGGGGAGCTGTTTTTT.

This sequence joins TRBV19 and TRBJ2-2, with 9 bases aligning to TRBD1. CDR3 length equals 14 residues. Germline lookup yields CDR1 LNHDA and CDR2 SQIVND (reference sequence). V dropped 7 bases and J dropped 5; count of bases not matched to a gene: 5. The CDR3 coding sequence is TGTGCCAGTAATACAGGGGGCGCGACCGGGGAGCTGTTTTTT. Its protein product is CASNTGGATGELFF.

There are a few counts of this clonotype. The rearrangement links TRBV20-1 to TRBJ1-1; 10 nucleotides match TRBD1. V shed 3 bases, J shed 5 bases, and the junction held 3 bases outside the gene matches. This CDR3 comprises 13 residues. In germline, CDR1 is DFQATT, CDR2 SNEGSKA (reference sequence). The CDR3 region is CSASSDRGTEAFF. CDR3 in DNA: TGCAGTGCTAGTTCGGACAGGGGGACTGAAGCTTTCTTT.

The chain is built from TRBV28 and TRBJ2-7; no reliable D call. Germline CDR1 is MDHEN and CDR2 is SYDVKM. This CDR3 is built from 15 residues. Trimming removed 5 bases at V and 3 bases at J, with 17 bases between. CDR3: CASSPSSGPHYEQYF. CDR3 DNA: TGTGCCAGCAGTCCCTCGTCCGGGCCCCACTACGAGCAGTACTTC.

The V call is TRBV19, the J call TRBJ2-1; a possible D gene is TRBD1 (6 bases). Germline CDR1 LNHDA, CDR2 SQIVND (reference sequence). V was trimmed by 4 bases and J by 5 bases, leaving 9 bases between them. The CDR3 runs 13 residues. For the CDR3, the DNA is TGTGCCAGTAGTACCCGGGACAACAATGAGCAGTTCTTC. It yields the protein CASSTRDNNEQFF. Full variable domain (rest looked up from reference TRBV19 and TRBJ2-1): DGGITQSPKYLFRKEGQNVTLSCEQNLNHDAMYWYRQDPGQGLRLIYYSQIVNDFQKGDIAEGYSVSREKKESFPLTVTSAQKNPTAFYLCASSTRDNNEQFFGPGTRLTVL.

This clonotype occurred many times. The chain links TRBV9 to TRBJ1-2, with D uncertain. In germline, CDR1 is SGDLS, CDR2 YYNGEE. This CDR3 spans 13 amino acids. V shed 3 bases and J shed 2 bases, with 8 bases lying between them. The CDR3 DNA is TGTGCCAGCAGCGCCCAGTCAAACTATGGCTACACCTTC. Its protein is CASSAQSNYGYTF.

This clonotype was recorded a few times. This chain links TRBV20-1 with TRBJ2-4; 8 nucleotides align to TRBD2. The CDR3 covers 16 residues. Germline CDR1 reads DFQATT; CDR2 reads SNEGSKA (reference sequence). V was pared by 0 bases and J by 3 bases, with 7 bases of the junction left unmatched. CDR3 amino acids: CSARDPGGPDKNIQYF. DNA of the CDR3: TGCAGTGCTAGAGACCCGGGGGGGCCGGACAAAAACATTCAGTACTTC.

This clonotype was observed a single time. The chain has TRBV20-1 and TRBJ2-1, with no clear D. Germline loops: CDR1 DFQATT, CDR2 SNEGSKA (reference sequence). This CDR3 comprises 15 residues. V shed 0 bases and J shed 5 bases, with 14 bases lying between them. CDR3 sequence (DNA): TGCAGTGCTAGAGATCCACGCGCGAGAAACAATGAGCAGTTCTTC. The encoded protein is CSARDPRARNNEQFF.

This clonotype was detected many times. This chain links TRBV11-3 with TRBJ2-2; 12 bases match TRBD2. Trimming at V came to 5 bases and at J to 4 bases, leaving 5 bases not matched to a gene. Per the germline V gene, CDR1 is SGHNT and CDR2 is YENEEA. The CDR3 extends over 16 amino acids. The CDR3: CASSGRLAGVTGELFF. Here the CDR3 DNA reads TGTGCCAGCAGCGGCAGACTAGCGGGGGTCACCGGGGAGCTGTTTTTT.

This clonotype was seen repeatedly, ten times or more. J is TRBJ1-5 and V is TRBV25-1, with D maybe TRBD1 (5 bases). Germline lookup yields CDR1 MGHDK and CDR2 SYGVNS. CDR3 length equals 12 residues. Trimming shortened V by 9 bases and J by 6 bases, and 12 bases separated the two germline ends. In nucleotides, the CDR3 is TGTGCCAGTGGGGGGGGATTTCAGCCCCAGCATTTT. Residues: CASGGGFQPQHF.

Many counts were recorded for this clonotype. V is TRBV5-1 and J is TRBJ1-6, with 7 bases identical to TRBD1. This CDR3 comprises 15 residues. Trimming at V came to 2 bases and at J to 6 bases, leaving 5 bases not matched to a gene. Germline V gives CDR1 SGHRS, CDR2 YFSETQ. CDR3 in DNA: TGCGCCAGCAGCTTCCGGGACAGCCTTAATTCACCCCTCCACTTT. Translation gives CASSFRDSLNSPLHF.

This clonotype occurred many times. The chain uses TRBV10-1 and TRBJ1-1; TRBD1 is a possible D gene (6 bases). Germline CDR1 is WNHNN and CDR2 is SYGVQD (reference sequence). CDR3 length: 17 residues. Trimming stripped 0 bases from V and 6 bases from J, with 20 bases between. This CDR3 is CASSESRSGGRGAEAFF. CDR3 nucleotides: TGCGCCAGCAGTGAGTCCCGGAGTGGGGGGCGCGGGGCTGAAGCTTTCTTT.

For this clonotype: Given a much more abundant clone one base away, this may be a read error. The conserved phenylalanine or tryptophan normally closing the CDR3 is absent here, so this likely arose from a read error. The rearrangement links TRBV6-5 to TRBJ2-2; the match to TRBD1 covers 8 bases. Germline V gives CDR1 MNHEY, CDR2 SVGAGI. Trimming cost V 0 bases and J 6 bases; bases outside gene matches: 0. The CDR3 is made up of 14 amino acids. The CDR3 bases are TGTGCCAGCAGTTACTCACAGGGGGCCGGGGAGCTGTTTTCT. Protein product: CASSYSQGAGELFS.

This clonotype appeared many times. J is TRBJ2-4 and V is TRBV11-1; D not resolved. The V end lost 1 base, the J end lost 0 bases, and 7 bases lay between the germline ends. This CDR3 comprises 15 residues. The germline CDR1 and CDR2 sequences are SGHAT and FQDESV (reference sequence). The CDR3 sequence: CASSLEGLAKNIQYF. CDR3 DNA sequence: TGTGCCAGCAGCTTAGAAGGTCTAGCCAAAAACATTCAGTACTTC.

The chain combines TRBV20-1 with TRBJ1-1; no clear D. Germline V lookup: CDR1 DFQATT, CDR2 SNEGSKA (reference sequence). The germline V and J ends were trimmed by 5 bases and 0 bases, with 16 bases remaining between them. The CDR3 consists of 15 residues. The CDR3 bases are TGCAGTGCTCCCTTAAGGACGCCAATGAACACTGAAGCTTTCTTT. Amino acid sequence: CSAPLRTPMNTEAFF.

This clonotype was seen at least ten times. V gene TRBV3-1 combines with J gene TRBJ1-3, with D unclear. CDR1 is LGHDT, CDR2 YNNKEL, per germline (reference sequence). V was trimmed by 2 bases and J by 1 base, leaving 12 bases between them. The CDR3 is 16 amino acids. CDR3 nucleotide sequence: TGTGCCAGCAGCCAAATCGGTCCGGGATCTGGAAACACCATATATTTT. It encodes CASSQIGPGSGNTIYF.

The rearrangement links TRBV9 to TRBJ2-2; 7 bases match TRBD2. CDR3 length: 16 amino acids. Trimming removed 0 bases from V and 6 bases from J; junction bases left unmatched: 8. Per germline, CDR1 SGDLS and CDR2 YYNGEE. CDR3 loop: CASSVGGVGRAGELFF. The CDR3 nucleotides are TGTGCCAGCAGCGTAGGCGGCGTGGGGAGGGCCGGGGAGCTGTTTTTT.

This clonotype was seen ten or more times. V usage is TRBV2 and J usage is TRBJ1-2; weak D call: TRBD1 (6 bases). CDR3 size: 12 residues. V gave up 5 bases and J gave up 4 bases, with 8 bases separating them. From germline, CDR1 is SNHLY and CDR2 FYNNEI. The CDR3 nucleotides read TGTGCCAGCAGTTCGACAGGCTATGGCTACACCTTC. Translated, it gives CASSSTGYGYTF.

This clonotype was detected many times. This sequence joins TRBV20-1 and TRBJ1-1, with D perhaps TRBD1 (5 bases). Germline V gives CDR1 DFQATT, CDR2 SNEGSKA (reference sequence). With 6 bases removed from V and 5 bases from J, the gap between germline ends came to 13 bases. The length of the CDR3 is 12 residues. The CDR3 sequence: CSARREGTEAFF. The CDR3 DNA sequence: TGCAGTGCCAGGAGGGAGGGGACTGAAGCTTTCTTT.

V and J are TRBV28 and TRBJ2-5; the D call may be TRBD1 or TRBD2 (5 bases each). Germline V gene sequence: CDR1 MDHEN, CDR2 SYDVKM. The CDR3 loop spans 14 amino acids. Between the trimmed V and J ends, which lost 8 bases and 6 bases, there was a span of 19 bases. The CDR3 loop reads CASASSGTIQTQYF. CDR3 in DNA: TGTGCCAGCGCCTCTTCCGGGACCATACAGACCCAGTACTTC. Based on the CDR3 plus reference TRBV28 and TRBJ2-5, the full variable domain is DVKVTQSSRYLVKRTGEKVFLECVQDMDHENMFWYRQDPGLGLRLIYFSYDVKMKEKGDIPEGYSVSREKKERFSLILESASTNQTSMYLCASASSGTIQTQYFGPGTRLLVL.

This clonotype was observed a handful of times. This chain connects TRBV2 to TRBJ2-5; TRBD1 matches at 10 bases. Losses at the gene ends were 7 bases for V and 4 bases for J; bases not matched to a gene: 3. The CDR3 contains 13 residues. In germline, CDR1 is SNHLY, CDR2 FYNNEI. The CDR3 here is CASMGQGTETQYF. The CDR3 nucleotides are TGTGCCAGCATGGGACAGGGGACAGAGACCCAGTACTTC.

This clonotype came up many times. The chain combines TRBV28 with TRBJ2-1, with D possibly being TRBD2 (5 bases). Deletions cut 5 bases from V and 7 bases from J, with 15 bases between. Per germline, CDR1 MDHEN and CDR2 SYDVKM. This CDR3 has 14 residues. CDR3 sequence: CASSLGLPPNEQFF. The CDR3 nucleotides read TGTGCCAGCAGTCTCGGACTGCCGCCGAATGAGCAGTTCTTC.

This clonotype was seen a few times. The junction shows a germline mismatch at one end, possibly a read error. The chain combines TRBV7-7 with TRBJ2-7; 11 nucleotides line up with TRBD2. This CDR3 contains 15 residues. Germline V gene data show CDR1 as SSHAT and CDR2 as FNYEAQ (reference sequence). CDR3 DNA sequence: TGTGCCAGCAGCTCCACTAGCGGGAGCTCCCACGAGCAGTACTTC. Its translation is CASSSTSGSSHEQYF.

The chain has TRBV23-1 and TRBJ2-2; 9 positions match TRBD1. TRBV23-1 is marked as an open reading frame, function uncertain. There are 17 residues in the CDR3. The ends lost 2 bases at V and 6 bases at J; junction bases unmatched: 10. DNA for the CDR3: TGCGCCAGCAGTCAACCGAGGGACAGGGAGGCATCCGGGGAGCTGTTTTTT. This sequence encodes CASSQPRDREASGELFF.

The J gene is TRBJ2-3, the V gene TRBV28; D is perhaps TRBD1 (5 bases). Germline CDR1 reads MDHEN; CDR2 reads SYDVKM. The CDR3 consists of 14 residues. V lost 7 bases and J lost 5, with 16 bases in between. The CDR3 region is CASIGEVREDTQYF. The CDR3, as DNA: TGTGCCAGCATCGGAGAGGTCAGGGAAGATACGCAGTATTTT.

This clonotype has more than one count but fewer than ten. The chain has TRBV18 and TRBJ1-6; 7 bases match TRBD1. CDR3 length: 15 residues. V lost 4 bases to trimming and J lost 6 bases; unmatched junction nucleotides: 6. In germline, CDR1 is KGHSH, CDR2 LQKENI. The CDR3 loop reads CASSLTGQINSPLHF. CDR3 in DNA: TGTGCCAGCTCACTAACGGGACAGATTAATTCACCCCTCCACTTT.

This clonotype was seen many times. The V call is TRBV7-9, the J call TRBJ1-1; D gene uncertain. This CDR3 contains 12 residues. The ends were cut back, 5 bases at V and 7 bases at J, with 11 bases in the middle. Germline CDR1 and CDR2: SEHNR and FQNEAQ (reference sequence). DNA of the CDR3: TGTGCCAGCAGCATCGGGCCGGTTGAAGCTTTCTTT. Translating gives CASSIGPVEAFF.

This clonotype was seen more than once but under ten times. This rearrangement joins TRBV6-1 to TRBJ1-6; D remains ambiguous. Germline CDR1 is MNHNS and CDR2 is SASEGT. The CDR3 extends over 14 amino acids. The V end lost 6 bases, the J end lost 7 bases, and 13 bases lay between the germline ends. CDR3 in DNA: TGTGCCAGCAGGAGCACTAACCTCAATTCACCCCTCCACTTT. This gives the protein CASRSTNLNSPLHF.